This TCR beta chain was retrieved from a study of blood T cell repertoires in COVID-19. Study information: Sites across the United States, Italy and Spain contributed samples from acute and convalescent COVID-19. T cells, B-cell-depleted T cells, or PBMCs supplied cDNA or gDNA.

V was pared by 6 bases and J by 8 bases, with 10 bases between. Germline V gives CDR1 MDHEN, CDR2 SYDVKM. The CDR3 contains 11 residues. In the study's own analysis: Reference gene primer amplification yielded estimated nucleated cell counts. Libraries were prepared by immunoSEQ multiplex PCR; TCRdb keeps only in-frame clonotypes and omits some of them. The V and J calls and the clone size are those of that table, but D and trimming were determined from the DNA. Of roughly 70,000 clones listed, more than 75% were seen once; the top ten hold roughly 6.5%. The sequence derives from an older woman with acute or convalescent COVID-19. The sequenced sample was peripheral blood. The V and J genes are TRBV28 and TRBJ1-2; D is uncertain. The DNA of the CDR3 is TGTGCCAGCAGCCCCGAGAGAGGCTACACCTTC. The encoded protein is CASSPERGYTF.